These T cell receptor beta chains were read from a single sample in a study of blood T cell repertoires in COVID-19. TCRdb's table, derived via immunoSEQ multiplex PCR, lists solely in-frame clones and lacks some. The sample lists around 300,000 clones, around nine tenths occurring once. Sample: PBMCs or T cells enriched from blood (not recorded which). The receptors were gathered from a woman aged 35 to 49 who had recovered from COVID-19. The conserved cysteine and the conserved F or W are not part of the CDR3 here. Fields, in order: V gene, J gene, CDR3 protein.

V gene: TRBV18; J gene: TRBJ2-7; CDR3 protein: ASSNGLADSYEQY
V gene: TRBV29-1; J gene: TRBJ2-3; CDR3 protein: SVEGGGLAGVLDTQY
V gene: TRBV28; J gene: TRBJ1-5; CDR3 protein: ASNIEGDQPQH
V gene: TRBV18; J gene: TRBJ2-1; CDR3 protein: ASSPRGLLNEQF
V gene: TRBV6-6; J gene: TRBJ2-3; CDR3 protein: ASTYSGAADTQY
V gene: TRBV2; J gene: TRBJ1-2; CDR3 protein: ASRQEPNYGYT
V gene: TRBV28; J gene: TRBJ1-6; CDR3 protein: ASSPNLGQGGYSPLH
V gene: TRBV18; J gene: TRBJ1-6; CDR3 protein: ASSPTGQGGNSPLH
V gene: TRBV7-8; J gene: TRBJ2-2; CDR3 protein: ASSSSIYGSNTGELF
V gene: TRBV28; J gene: TRBJ2-7; CDR3 protein: ATLGTGDYEQY
V gene: TRBV28; J gene: TRBJ2-5; CDR3 protein: ASETSGSPETQY
V gene: TRBV6-2/TRBV6-3; J gene: TRBJ2-1; CDR3 protein: ASSVRLQGGVQF
V gene: TRBV11-2; J gene: TRBJ2-7; CDR3 protein: ASSLARGPSYEQY
V gene: TRBV7-3; J gene: TRBJ2-7; CDR3 protein: ASSAGARDYEQY
V gene: TRBV9; J gene: TRBJ2-7; CDR3 protein: ASSVAPGQGLDEQY
V gene: TRBV5-6; J gene: TRBJ2-1; CDR3 protein: ASSTGGGKNEQF
V gene: TRBV30; J gene: TRBJ2-1; CDR3 protein: ASQRDSYNEQF
V gene: TRBV28; J gene: TRBJ2-2; CDR3 protein: ASRLDRVRTGELF
V gene: TRBV3-1/TRBV3-2; J gene: TRBJ2-3; CDR3 protein: ASSQGRSGRVTDTQY
V gene: TRBV6-5; J gene: TRBJ2-2; CDR3 protein: ASSYSRLRTGELF
V gene: TRBV19; J gene: TRBJ1-5; CDR3 protein: ASSIAGTGGYQPQH
V gene: TRBV7-3; J gene: TRBJ2-3; CDR3 protein: ASSLTRVGGGTDTQY
V gene: TRBV5-1; J gene: TRBJ2-1; CDR3 protein: ASSLVAGGTNEQF
V gene: TRBV23-1; J gene: TRBJ1-2; CDR3 protein: ASSDGRFQGYT
V gene: TRBV11-1; J gene: TRBJ2-2; CDR3 protein: ASSTSDTGELF
V gene: TRBV7-8; J gene: TRBJ2-7; CDR3 protein: ASSLTFASDSYEQY
V gene: TRBV2; J gene: TRBJ2-7; CDR3 protein: ASSGVGRNYEQY
V gene: TRBV27; J gene: TRBJ1-2; CDR3 protein: ATRGTRQGNYGYT
V gene: TRBV27; J gene: TRBJ1-6; CDR3 protein: ASSSRRDREYPNSPLH
V gene: TRBV7-9; J gene: TRBJ1-3; CDR3 protein: ASSSDRTGSGNTIY
V gene: TRBV19; J gene: TRBJ1-5; CDR3 protein: ASSIGGYQPQH
V gene: TRBV3-1/TRBV3-2; J gene: TRBJ1-2; CDR3 protein: ASSQGGYGYT
V gene: TRBV10-3; J gene: TRBJ2-5; CDR3 protein: AISVGTGVQETQY
V gene: TRBV5-1; J gene: TRBJ1-1; CDR3 protein: ASSLYGSGKNTEAF
V gene: TRBV18; J gene: TRBJ2-3; CDR3 protein: ASSPGAVTESKDTQY
V gene: TRBV7-2; J gene: TRBJ2-7; CDR3 protein: ASSFGRAREQY
V gene: TRBV28; J gene: TRBJ2-7; CDR3 protein: ASSVALGGSYEQY
V gene: TRBV6-5; J gene: TRBJ2-1; CDR3 protein: ASSVTGYEQF
V gene: TRBV7-2; J gene: TRBJ1-1; CDR3 protein: ASSLQGYTEAF
V gene: TRBV14; J gene: TRBJ2-5; CDR3 protein: ASSPLANGETQY
V gene: TRBV7-8; J gene: TRBJ2-7; CDR3 protein: ASSLVRRKSSYEQY
V gene: TRBV19; J gene: TRBJ1-1; CDR3 protein: ASSIAGTLNTEAF
V gene: TRBV7-6; J gene: TRBJ2-7; CDR3 protein: ASSVSSGESEQY
V gene: TRBV2; J gene: TRBJ2-1; CDR3 protein: ASSVGLAGGGEQF
V gene: TRBV12-2; J gene: TRBJ2-5; CDR3 protein: ASRHPKPPVGGIQETQY
V gene: TRBV7-2; J gene: TRBJ2-1; CDR3 protein: ASSWGQPYNEQF
V gene: TRBV7-2; J gene: TRBJ1-6; CDR3 protein: ASSLTGVNSPLH
V gene: TRBV2; J gene: TRBJ1-1; CDR3 protein: ASSADMNTEAF
V gene: TRBV9; J gene: TRBJ2-2; CDR3 protein: ASSVEGSGQGDTGELF
V gene: TRBV2; J gene: TRBJ2-3; CDR3 protein: ARSPGSSTDTQY
V gene: TRBV10-3; J gene: TRBJ2-3; CDR3 protein: AISDSIRDRGQDTQY